This T cell receptor (beta chain) was identified in a study of cytomegalovirus exposure and HLA in healthy donors. General study results and limits: Earlier analysis looked at TCR beta V segments, and most were productive about 90% or about 30% of the time. Indistinguishable V segments such as TRBV6-2 and TRBV6-3 were excluded.

13 Jbeta primers and 60 Vbeta primers were used for the PCR. Only in-frame clones appear in the TCRdb table, and some are missing; sequencing was by immunoSEQ multiplex PCR. The sample records just over 95,000 clones, 60% to 85% being singletons. Comment on this clone: Its antigen remains unknown.

CDR1 SGHAT and CDR2 FQNNGV come from the germline V gene. This CDR3 has 13 residues. V was trimmed by 6 bases and J by 3 bases, leaving 12 bases between them. The chain uses TRBV11-2 and TRBJ2-7; D possibly corresponds to TRBD1 (6 bases). Sequences were obtained from PBMCs. The receptor was derived from a woman aged 40 to 50 in good health and CMV-seronegative. The CDR3 region has the DNA TGTGCCAGCAGACCGACAGGTAGCTACGAGCAGTACTTC. Its protein is CASRPTGSYEQYF. The variable domain in full, with the rest retrieved from reference TRBV11-2 and TRBJ2-7, is EAGVAQSPRYKIIEKRQSVAFWCNPISGHATLYWYQQILGQGPKLLIQFQNNGVVDDSQLPKDRFSAERLKGVDSTLKIQPAKLEDSAVYLCASRPTGSYEQYFGPGTRLTVT.